This T cell receptor beta chain was retrieved from a study of persistence of HIV-infected CD4 T cells. At the level of the study: Donors were ART-treated; their CMV- and Gag-responding CD4+ T cells were isolated.

In germline, CDR1 is LGHDT, CDR2 YNNKEL (reference sequence). The CDR3 runs 13 residues. V was pared by 4 bases and J by 7 bases, with 4 bases of the junction left unmatched. Worth noting for this clone: No antigen is known for it.

The stimulus was an HIV-1 Gag 15-mer peptide pool, roughly 1 ug/peptide/mL. Sorted nonresponding memory CD4+ T cells were CD40L-negative, CD69-negative, CD45RO-high. Sequencing used immunoSEQ version 4 in survey mode. Repertoires were generated with immunoSEQ multiplex PCR, while TCRdb's copy carries only in-frame clones and drops some. Here the sample spans 50,000 to 65,000 clones, 70% to 75% being singletons. The rearrangement links TRBV3-1 (or the pseudogene TRBV3-2) to TRBJ1-1; 9 bases are a match to TRBD1. The specimen comprised CD4+ T cells sorted from PBMCs after roughly 18-hour stimulation, sampled from a patient who received antiretroviral therapy. The origin of this receptor is an adult man with HIV who was CMV-seropositive. The CDR3 DNA is TGTGCCAGCAGCCCCGGGACAGGGATTGAAGCTTTCTTT. Translating gives CASSPGTGIEAFF.